The TCR beta chain under discussion was sequenced for a study of spatial heterogeneity in lung cancer (dated by TCRdb to between 2018 and 2021). About the study as a whole: More beta-chain than alpha-chain transcripts were consistently detected, likely reflecting higher beta-chain transcript abundance. At surgery, both alpha and beta chains were TCR-sequenced in approximately 210 tumor regions, fewer than 65 matched nontumor lung samples and some 58 PBMC samples. In tumor regions, TCR transcript counts showed a strong correlation with a T cell transcriptional module score derived from matched bulk RNA-seq. The study quantitatively compared TCR alpha and beta repertoires across multiple tumor regions, matched nontumor lung and blood in non-small cell lung cancer. Nonsynonymous mutation counts, determined by whole-exome sequencing of tumor tissue, were related to TCR repertoire features. In the raw uncorrected reads, each unique combination of TCR and UMI appeared more than ten times on average. Summary of the overall study and its limitations: TCR-seq was estimated to cover only 6% to 7% of tumor T cells for alpha chains and around 13% for beta chains. Counts of ubiquitous and regional expanded TCRs correlated with counts of ubiquitous and regional nonsynonymous mutations, respectively. Additional single-cell paired TCR alpha and beta sequencing was considered necessary to confirm, at a functional level, the hypothesis that regional TCRs recognize regional mutations. The number of expanded intratumoral alpha and beta TCRs correlated with the tumor nonsynonymous mutation count.

Taken with the paper, the label for time point translates to: sample taken at primary tumor resection. The donors were more than 65 patients from the lung TRACERx cohort who had early-stage, untreated non-small cell lung cancer. Whole RNA extracted from tumor and nontumor lung tissue, or from cryopreserved PBMC samples, was used for TCR sequencing without cell sorting. Patients were selected for TCR sequencing only if sufficient RNA was available from at least two tumor regions. Tumor and adjacent nontumor lung specimens were reviewed by a lung pathologist before selection. Library creation used 5' RACE. Sequencing used a NextSeq 500. In the TCR library protocol, a unique molecular identifier was attached to each TCR cDNA molecule so that PCR and sequencing errors could be corrected. In the paper's pipeline: Decombinator tools were used for TCR identification, UMI-based error correction and CDR3 extraction. Expanded TCRs were defined as those above a frequency of 2 per 1,000, corresponding to the top 1% of the tumor frequency distribution. Expanded tumor TCRs statistically deemed absent (corrected P<0.05) from at least one tumor region were classed as regional, and all other expanded tumor TCRs were classed as ubiquitous. Renyi diversity was calculated using the R vegan package after each repertoire was subsampled 100 times to 5,000 TCRs. CDR3 similarity networks were constructed using string-kernel similarity of amino acid triplets, with links drawn between CDR3s whose pairwise similarity was above 0.82. TCRdb ran its own pipeline on the public reads, namely fastp trimming at Q25 and MiXCR clone calling, and kept in-frame beta chains. Each CDR3 protein gets just one entry, which takes the most common genes and DNA from the rows behind it. For this entry, the V and J calls and clone size follow TCRdb and not the study's own pipeline. This sample holds some 10,000 distinct CDR3 sequences; under 6.5% were observed only once. In total, the top ten clones hold around a tenth of the sample.

The CDR3 goes from the cysteine to the phenylalanine over 15 residues. The entry retains the CDR3 DNA only, 45 bases that are in frame from base 1. CDR1 and CDR2 are read off the germline V gene as SGHRS and YFSETQ. V is cut back by 4 bases and J by 4 bases, with 7 bases in the junction unmatched. At least ten counts were recorded for this clonotype. Its target antigen remains unknown. Per-base qualities were not stored, and no clone one base away is much larger. Being off target in a library aimed at alpha chains, this beta chain has a size of little meaning. The sequence was obtained from a male donor with early-stage non-small cell lung cancer. The sample here was lung tumor tissue, taken at surgery. The chain is assembled from TRBV5-1 and TRBJ1-3; 8 junctional bases match TRBD1. Here the CDR3 is given as CASSVTGDAGNTIYF. The DNA sequence follows: TGCGCCAGCAGCGTGACAGGGGACGCGGGAAACACCATATATTTT.